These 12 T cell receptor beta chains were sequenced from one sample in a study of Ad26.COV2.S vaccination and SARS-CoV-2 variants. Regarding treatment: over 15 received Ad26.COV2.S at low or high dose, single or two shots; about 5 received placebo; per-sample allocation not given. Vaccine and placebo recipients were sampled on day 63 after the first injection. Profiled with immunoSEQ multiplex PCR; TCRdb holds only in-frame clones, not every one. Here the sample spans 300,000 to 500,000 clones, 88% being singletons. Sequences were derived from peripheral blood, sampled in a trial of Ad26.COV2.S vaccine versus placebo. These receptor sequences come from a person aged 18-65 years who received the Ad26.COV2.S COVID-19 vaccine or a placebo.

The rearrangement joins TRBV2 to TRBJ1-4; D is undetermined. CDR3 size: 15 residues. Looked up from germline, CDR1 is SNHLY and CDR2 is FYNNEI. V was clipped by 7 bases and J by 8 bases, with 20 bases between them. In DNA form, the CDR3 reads TGTGCCAGCACCCCCGTTGGGGATGGCGGCGAAAAACTGTTTTTT. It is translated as CASTPVGDGGEKLFF.

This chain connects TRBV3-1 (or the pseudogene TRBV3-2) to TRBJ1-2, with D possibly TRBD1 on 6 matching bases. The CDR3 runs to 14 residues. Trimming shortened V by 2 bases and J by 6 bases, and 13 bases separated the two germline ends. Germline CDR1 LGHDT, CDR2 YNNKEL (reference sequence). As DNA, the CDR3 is TGTGCCAGCAGCCAATCCACCGGGGGCGATGGCTACACCTTC. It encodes CASSQSTGGDGYTF.

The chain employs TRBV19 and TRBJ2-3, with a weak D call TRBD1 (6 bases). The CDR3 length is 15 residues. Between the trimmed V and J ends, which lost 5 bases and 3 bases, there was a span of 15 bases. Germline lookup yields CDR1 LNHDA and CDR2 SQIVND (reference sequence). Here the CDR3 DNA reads TGTGCCAGTAGTTCACAGGGTTGGTGGACAGATACGCAGTATTTT. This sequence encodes CASSSQGWWTDTQYF.

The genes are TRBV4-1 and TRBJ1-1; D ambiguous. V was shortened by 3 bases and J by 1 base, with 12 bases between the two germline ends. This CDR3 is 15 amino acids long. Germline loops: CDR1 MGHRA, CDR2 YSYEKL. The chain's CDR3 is CASSHGPVRNTEAFF. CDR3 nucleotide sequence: TGCGCCAGCAGCCATGGACCCGTTAGGAACACTGAAGCTTTCTTT.

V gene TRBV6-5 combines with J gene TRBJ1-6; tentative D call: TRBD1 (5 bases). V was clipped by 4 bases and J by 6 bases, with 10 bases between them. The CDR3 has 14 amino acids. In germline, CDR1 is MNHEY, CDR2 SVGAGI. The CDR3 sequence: CASSSMTANSPLHF. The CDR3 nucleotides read TGTGCCAGCAGTTCCATGACAGCTAATTCACCCCTCCACTTT.

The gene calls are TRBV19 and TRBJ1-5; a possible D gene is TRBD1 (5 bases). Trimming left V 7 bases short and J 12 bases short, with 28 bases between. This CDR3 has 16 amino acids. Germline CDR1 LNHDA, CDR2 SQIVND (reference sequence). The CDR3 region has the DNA TGTGCCAGTACCTCGGGATCGGGACCGAGGTTCCGTCGCCAGCATTTT. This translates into CASTSGSGPRFRRQHF.

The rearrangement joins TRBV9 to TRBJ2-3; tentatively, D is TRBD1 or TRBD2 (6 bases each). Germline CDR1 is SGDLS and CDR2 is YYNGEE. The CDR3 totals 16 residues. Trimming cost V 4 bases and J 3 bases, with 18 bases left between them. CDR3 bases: TGTGCCAGCAGCCCCTGGGGAGGAGGGGGTACAGATACGCAGTATTTT. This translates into CASSPWGGGGTDTQYF.

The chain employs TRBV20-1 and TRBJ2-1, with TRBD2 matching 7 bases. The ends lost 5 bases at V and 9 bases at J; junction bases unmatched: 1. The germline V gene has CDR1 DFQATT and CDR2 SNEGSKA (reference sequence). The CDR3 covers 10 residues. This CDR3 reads CSAAGVEQFF. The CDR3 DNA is TGCAGTGCTGCGGGGGTTGAGCAGTTCTTC.

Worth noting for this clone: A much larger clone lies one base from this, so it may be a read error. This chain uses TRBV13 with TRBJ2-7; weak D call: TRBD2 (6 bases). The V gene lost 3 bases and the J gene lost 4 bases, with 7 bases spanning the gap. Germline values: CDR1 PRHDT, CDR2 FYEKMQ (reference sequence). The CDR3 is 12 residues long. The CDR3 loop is CASSFAGYEQYF. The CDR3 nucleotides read TGTGCCAGCAGCTTTGCGGGGTACGAGCAGTACTTC.

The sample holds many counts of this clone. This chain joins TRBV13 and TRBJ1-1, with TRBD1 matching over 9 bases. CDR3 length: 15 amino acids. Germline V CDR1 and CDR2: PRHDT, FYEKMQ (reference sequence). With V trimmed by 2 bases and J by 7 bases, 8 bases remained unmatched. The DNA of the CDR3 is TGTGCCAGCAGCTTACTACAGGGGGCGCGGAATGAAGCTTTCTTT. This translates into CASSLLQGARNEAFF. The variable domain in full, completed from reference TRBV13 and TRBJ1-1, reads AAGVIQSPRHLIKEKRETATLKCYPIPRHDTVYWYQQGPGQDPQFLISFYEKMQSDKGSIPDRFSAQQFSDYHSELNMSSLELGDSALYFCASSLLQGARNEAFFGQGTRLTVV.

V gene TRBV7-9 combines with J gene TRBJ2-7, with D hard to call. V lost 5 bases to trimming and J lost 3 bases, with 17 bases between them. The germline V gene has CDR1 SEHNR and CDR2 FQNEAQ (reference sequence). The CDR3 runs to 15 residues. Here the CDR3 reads CASSHPGLQSYEQYF. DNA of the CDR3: TGTGCCAGCAGCCACCCCGGTTTACAGAGCTACGAGCAGTACTTC. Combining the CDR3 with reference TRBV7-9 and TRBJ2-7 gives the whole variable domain DTGVSQNPRHKITKRGQNVTFRCDPISEHNRLYWYRQTLGQGPEFLTYFQNEAQLEKSRLLSDRFSAERPKGSFSTLEIQRTEQGDSAMYLCASSHPGLQSYEQYFGPGTRLTVT.

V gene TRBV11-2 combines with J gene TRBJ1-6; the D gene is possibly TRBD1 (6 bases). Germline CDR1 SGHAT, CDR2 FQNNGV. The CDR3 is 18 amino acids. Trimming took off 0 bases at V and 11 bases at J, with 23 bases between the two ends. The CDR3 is CASSLDSRDQGHWTPLHF. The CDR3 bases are TGTGCCAGCAGCTTAGATTCGCGGGATCAGGGACATTGGACACCCCTCCACTTT.